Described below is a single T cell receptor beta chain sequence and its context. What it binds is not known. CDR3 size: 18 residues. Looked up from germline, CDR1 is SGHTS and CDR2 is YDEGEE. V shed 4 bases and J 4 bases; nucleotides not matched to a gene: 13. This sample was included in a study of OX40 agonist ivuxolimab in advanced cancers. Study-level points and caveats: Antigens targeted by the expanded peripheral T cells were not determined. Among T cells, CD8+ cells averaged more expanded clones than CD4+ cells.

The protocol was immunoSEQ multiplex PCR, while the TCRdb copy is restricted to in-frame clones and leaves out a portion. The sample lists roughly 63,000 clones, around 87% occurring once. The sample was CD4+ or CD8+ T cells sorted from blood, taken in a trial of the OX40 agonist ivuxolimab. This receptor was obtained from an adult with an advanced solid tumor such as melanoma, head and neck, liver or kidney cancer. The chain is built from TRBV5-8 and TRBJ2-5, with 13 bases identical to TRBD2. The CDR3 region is CASSPPMTSGGFRETQYF. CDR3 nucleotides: TGTGCCAGCAGCCCACCCATGACTAGCGGGGGGTTCCGAGAGACCCAGTACTTC.